Reported below is one T cell receptor (beta chain). Which antigen it targets is not known. No clone much larger than this one lies a single base away; base qualities are absent. In the prospective study, participants were about 18 to 95 years old, resided in about two dozen geographic areas of the United States, and were enrolled through a virtual design. In the prospective study, participants were assigned to cohorts based on the clinical history participants reported in a screening survey and a study questionnaire. For ImmuneRACE Cohort 3, a participant was defined as recovered based on two consecutive negative NP/OP PCR tests, clearance by a healthcare professional, or resolution of symptoms. Mobile phlebotomists in the prospective study collected whole blood, serum and a nasopharyngeal or oropharyngeal swab from every participant. Additional blood draws and questionnaires over an approximately 2-month period could optionally be provided by prospective study participants. Prospective study blood samples were shipped either frozen or at room temperature before DNA extraction.

TCRbeta CDR3 regions were amplified from genomic DNA using the immunoSEQ Assay, a bias-controlled multiplex PCR. The authors' pipeline ran thus. Nucleated cell counts per sample were estimated from amplification of reference gene primers within the assay. To quantify the absolute abundance of each unique TCRbeta CDR3 rearrangement, sequence reads were collapsed and filtered. For each sample, productive Simpson clonality was calculated as the square root of Simpson's diversity index across productive rearrangements. In its TCRdb copy, this immuneACCESS table keeps in-frame sequences only and misses some clones. Where compared with another copy, unresolved V genes explain less than half of these, and the others have no known cause. V and J calls and clone size are copied from that table; D and trimming were computed from the DNA. Within this sample are about 370,000 clones, with under 90% of them counted one time only. About 1.7% of the sample belongs to the ten largest clones.

The data were taken from a study of blood T cell repertoires in COVID-19 (TCRdb year 2020). With regard to the full study: The collaborator samples originated in the United States, Italy and Spain and spanned the acute and convalescent phases of COVID-19. A de-identified subject ID, COVID-19 status, age in years and sex were almost always included in the sample metadata. Samples were obtained from the ongoing ImmuneRACE study (first 160 participants) and from over 1,000 subjects provided by 6 global collaborators. The repertoires were made available in a free public database intended to serve as a resource for research on the immune response to SARS-CoV-2. The dataset comprised deeply sampled blood TCRbeta repertoires from subjects exposed to, actively infected with, or recovered from COVID-19. The prospective study material was composed of cDNA or gDNA derived from T cells, B-cell-depleted T cells, or PBMCs. Where available, HLA class I and class II types were taken from metadata supplied by the sample provider and were not determined by assay-based typing. Study-wide findings and limitations: How much clinical and demographic metadata was included differed by source and by participant, and the metadata was provided uncurated.

CDR1 and CDR2 (SEHNR, FQNEAQ) derive from the germline V gene (reference sequence). The CDR3 holds 15 amino acids from the cysteine to the phenylalanine. The entry retains the CDR3 DNA only, 45 bases that are in frame from base 1. V gives up 1 base and J gives up 7 bases, and the segment between their germline ends measures 13 bases. The chain was built from TRBV7-9 and TRBJ1-4, and perhaps TRBD1 as D gene, on 6 matching bases. This receptor was taken from a woman in her thirties who had recovered from COVID-19. The sequencing input was PBMCs or T cells enriched from blood (not recorded which). The DNA is TGTGCCAGCAGCTTAGGACAGGCCTTGAGTGAAAAACTGTTTTTT. Its protein product is CASSLGQALSEKLFF.